Below are 25 T cell receptor beta chains sequenced from a single sample in a study of blood T cell repertoires in COVID-19. Measured with immunoSEQ multiplex PCR; TCRdb has only the in-frame clones, and not every one. The sample includes under 350,000 clones, approximately 86% of them seen just once. The sample was PBMCs or T cells enriched from blood (not recorded which). The origin of the receptors is a woman between 35 and 50 years old with acute COVID-19.

The J gene is TRBJ2-7, the V gene TRBV11-1; 9 nucleotides align to TRBD1. Germline V gene data show CDR1 as SGHAT and CDR2 as FQDESV (reference sequence). The CDR3 runs 16 residues. V gave up 2 bases and J gave up 4 bases; unmatched junction bases: 9. CDR3 amino acids: CASSLSTGGRVYEQYF. For the CDR3, the DNA is TGTGCCAGCAGCTTATCGACAGGGGGAAGGGTTTACGAGCAGTACTTC. The variable domain in full, with the rest retrieved from reference TRBV11-1 and TRBJ2-7, is EAEVAQSPRYKITEKSQAVAFWCDPISGHATLYWYRQILGQGPELLVQFQDESVVDDSQLPKDRFSAERLKGVDSTLKIQPAELGDSAMYLCASSLSTGGRVYEQYFGPGTRLTVT.

This clone was counted once. The chain is built from TRBV4-2 and TRBJ1-1; the D gene is possibly TRBD1 (5 bases). There are 15 residues in the CDR3. The V gene's germline CDR1 is LGHNA and CDR2 YNFKEQ. V was cut by 0 bases and J by 0 bases, with 8 bases left in between. This CDR3 is CASSQETGVNTEAFF. In DNA, the CDR3 is TGTGCCAGCAGCCAAGAGACGGGGGTGAACACTGAAGCTTTCTTT.

This chain links TRBV5-8 with TRBJ1-2, with 8 bases matching TRBD1. This CDR3 spans 15 amino acids. Trimming removed 2 bases from V and 8 bases from J; junction bases left unmatched: 11. From germline, CDR1 is SGHTS and CDR2 YDEGEE. The CDR3 coding sequence is TGTGCCAGCAGCTTTTACCCTCAACAGGGGGAGGGCTACACCTTC. Encoded protein: CASSFYPQQGEGYTF.

The chain combines TRBV6-5 with TRBJ1-1; D possibly corresponds to TRBD1 (5 bases). CDR3 length equals 14 residues. Germline CDR1 MNHEY, CDR2 SVGAGI. V was clipped by 0 bases and J by 0 bases, with 5 bases between them. CDR3: CASSYSGVNTEAFF. CDR3 coding DNA: TGTGCCAGCAGTTACTCAGGGGTGAACACTGAAGCTTTCTTT.

The rearrangement joins TRBV29-1 to TRBJ2-7; TRBD1 matches 7 bases. CDR1 is SQVTM, CDR2 ANQGSEA, per germline. This CDR3 region has 11 residues. V lost 6 bases, J lost 8 bases, and 7 bases stayed unmatched. The DNA of the CDR3 is TGCAGCGTCGGGACAGCTTCCCAGCAGTACTTC. The encoded protein is CSVGTASQQYF.

The chain carries TRBV27 and TRBJ2-3; D is unresolved. Germline V CDR1 and CDR2: MNHEY, SMNVEV (reference sequence). Trimming took 3 bases from V and 0 from J, leaving 10 bases between them. CDR3 size: 15 residues. This CDR3 is CASSFAATSTDTQYF. For the CDR3, the DNA is TGTGCCAGCAGTTTCGCGGCAACTAGCACAGATACGCAGTATTTT.

This clone occurred a few times. This chain uses TRBV2 with TRBJ1-2; the D is unclear. This CDR3 is 14 amino acids long. Trimming removed 4 bases from V and 5 bases from J, with 14 bases in between. Germline lookup yields CDR1 SNHLY and CDR2 FYNNEI. CDR3 loop: CASSALQSGYGYTF. In nucleotides, the CDR3 is TGTGCCAGCAGTGCTCTCCAGTCCGGGTATGGCTACACCTTC.

The chain combines TRBV5-6 with TRBJ1-4, with a possible D match to TRBD1 (5 bases). This CDR3 is 15 amino acids long. V was pared by 2 bases and J by 4 bases, with 12 bases between. Per germline, CDR1 SGHDT and CDR2 YYEEEE. The CDR3 spells CASSFGHLINEKLFF. CDR3 nucleotides: TGTGCCAGCAGCTTCGGACACCTAATTAATGAAAAACTGTTTTTT.

The chain joins TRBV27 to TRBJ2-2; 12 bases are a match to TRBD2. Trimming at V came to 4 bases and at J to 1 base, leaving 4 bases not matched to a gene. There are 17 residues in the CDR3. Germline values: CDR1 MNHEY, CDR2 SMNVEV (reference sequence). CDR3 loop: CASSSGTSGRNTGELFF. The CDR3 DNA reads as TGTGCCAGCAGTTCCGGGACTAGCGGGCGGAACACCGGGGAGCTGTTTTTT.

This chain links TRBV5-4 with TRBJ1-6; 8 positions agree with TRBD1. Germline CDR1 is SGHNT and CDR2 is YYREEE (reference sequence). V dropped 1 base and J dropped 9; count of bases not matched to a gene: 12. The CDR3 is 17 residues long. Here the CDR3 reads CASSLWSSRQGSSPLHF. The CDR3 region has the DNA TGTGCCAGCAGCTTGTGGTCGAGCAGACAGGGGAGTTCACCCCTCCACTTT.

CDR3 coding DNA: TGTGCCAGCAGCCAATCAACTCGGGGGACAACTAATGAAAAACTGTTTTTT. Translating gives CASSQSTRGTTNEKLFF. This chain uses TRBV7-9 with TRBJ1-4; perhaps TRBD1 as D (5 bases). The CDR3 totals 17 residues. The germline V and J ends were trimmed by 5 bases and 0 bases, with 16 bases remaining between them. From germline, CDR1 is SEHNR and CDR2 FQNEAQ (reference sequence).

The chain employs TRBV12-3 or TRBV12-4 and TRBJ2-3, with 7 nucleotides matching TRBD1. The trim removed 7 bases at V and 1 base at J, leaving 2 bases unmatched. This CDR3 has 13 residues. The CDR3 DNA follows: TGTGCCAGCACGACAGGGCGCACAGATACGCAGTATTTT. This encodes CASTTGRTDTQYF.

The chain carries TRBV2 and TRBJ1-5, with TRBD1 identical over 9 bases. Germline V CDR1 and CDR2: SNHLY, FYNNEI. The V gene end was trimmed by 5 bases and the J gene end by 4 bases; junction bases not matched to a gene: 6. The CDR3 is 15 amino acids. The DNA of the CDR3 is TGTGCCAGCAGTTGGGGACAGGGCGGAAATCAGCCCCAGCATTTT. It is translated as CASSWGQGGNQPQHF. Full variable domain (remainder filled in from reference TRBV2 and TRBJ1-5): EPEVTQTPSHQVTQMGQEVILRCVPISNHLYFYWYRQILGQKVEFLVSFYNNEISEKSEIFDDQFSVERPDGSNFTLKIRSTKLEDSAMYFCASSWGQGGNQPQHFGDGTRLSIL.

This chain joins TRBV25-1 and TRBJ2-7; TRBD1 might be the D (6 bases). CDR1 and CDR2 (germline): MGHDK, SYGVNS. V lost 6 bases, J lost 0 bases, and 18 bases lay in between. The CDR3 runs 16 residues. The CDR3 sequence is CASRIVTGQVSYEQYF. DNA of the CDR3: TGTGCCAGCAGGATCGTGACAGGACAAGTCTCCTACGAGCAGTACTTC.

The CDR3 coding sequence is TGTGCCAGCAGCATCCAGGGGGCGGCGTACAATGAGCAGTTCTTC. Translating gives CASSIQGAAYNEQFF. The chain links TRBV6-6 to TRBJ2-1, with 8 bases that match TRBD1. CDR1 and CDR2 (germline): MNHNY, SVGAGI (reference sequence). The length of the CDR3 is 15 residues. V shed 6 bases and J 4 bases; nucleotides not matched to a gene: 8.

The V and J genes are TRBV12-5 and TRBJ1-5, with D possibly being TRBD1 (6 bases). Germline-derived CDR1 and CDR2 are LGHNT and FRNRAP. V was cut by 3 bases and J by 2 bases, with 8 bases left in between. The CDR3 is made up of 14 amino acids. The CDR3 coding sequence is TGTGCTAGTGGTTTAGGGGGAGGCAATCAGCCCCAGCATTTT. Protein: CASGLGGGNQPQHF.

This clone was picked up one time. The J gene is TRBJ2-2, the V gene TRBV3-1 (or the pseudogene TRBV3-2), with TRBD2 matching 12 bases. Germline V CDR1 and CDR2: LGHDT, YNNKEL (reference sequence). The V segment lost 1 base and the J segment 0 bases; nucleotides outside the gene matches: 9. The CDR3 extends over 20 amino acids. CDR3 sequence: CASSQGPGLAGIANTGELFF. Here the CDR3 DNA reads TGTGCCAGCAGCCAAGGCCCTGGACTAGCGGGGATAGCGAACACCGGGGAGCTGTTTTTT.

V gene TRBV7-2 combines with J gene TRBJ1-2; TRBD1 might be the D (5 bases). The CDR3 spans 18 residues. The V gene lost 0 bases and the J gene lost 1 base, with 18 bases spanning the gap. CDR1 and CDR2 from the germline V gene are SGHTA and FQGNSA. CDR3 nucleotides: TGTGCCAGCAGCTTAGCGCTTATCGTACAGGACCTTAACTATGGCTACACCTTC. Residues: CASSLALIVQDLNYGYTF.

The chain links TRBV24-1 to TRBJ1-2, with TRBD1 as a possible D gene (5 bases). From germline, CDR1 is KGHDR and CDR2 SFDVKD. Trimming removed 2 bases at V and 5 bases at J, with 11 bases between. The CDR3 spans 14 residues. CDR3 in amino acids: CATSDSRGTYGYTF. CDR3 DNA sequence: TGTGCCACCAGTGATTCCCGCGGGACGTATGGCTACACCTTC.

The rearrangement joins TRBV29-1 to TRBJ2-3, with D perhaps matching TRBD2 (5 bases). Trimming stripped 6 bases from V and 2 bases from J, with 12 bases between. This CDR3 has 13 residues. CDR1 SQVTM and CDR2 ANQGSEA come from the germline V gene. The DNA for the CDR3 is TGCAGCGTCCGCGGAGGCGCCACAGATACGCAGTATTTT. Translation: CSVRGGATDTQYF.

The chain is built from TRBV10-3 and TRBJ2-2; tentatively, D is TRBD2 (5 bases). CDR3 length equals 14 residues. V lost 8 bases to trimming and J lost 5 bases, with 15 bases between them. In germline, CDR1 is ENHRY, CDR2 SYGVKD. The CDR3 bases are TGTGCCATCGGGTGGGAGCAGAGGACCGGGGAGCTGTTTTTT. It translates to CAIGWEQRTGELFF.

In this sample, this clone turned up a few times. The chain carries TRBV6-5 and TRBJ1-1; 8 nucleotides agree with TRBD1. This CDR3 spans 15 amino acids. The V and J ends lost 6 bases and 3 bases, in that order; junction bases with no gene match: 9. Germline-derived CDR1 and CDR2 are MNHEY and SVGAGI. CDR3 loop: CASRTFGQGYTEAFF. CDR3 DNA sequence: TGTGCCAGCAGAACCTTCGGACAGGGTTACACTGAAGCTTTCTTT.

This clone was detected once. The V and J genes are TRBV7-8 and TRBJ1-1; tentative D call: TRBD1 (6 bases). Germline values: CDR1 SGHVS, CDR2 FQNEAQ. Trimming removed 1 base from V and 4 bases from J, with 16 bases in between. The CDR3 runs to 16 residues. Here the CDR3 reads CASSLGGGGAPTEAFF. The CDR3, as DNA: TGTGCCAGCAGCTTAGGTGGTGGGGGGGCGCCCACTGAAGCTTTCTTT.

V is TRBV5-4 and J is TRBJ2-2, with TRBD1 matching over 9 bases. Trimming cost V 4 bases and J 3 bases; bases outside gene matches: 4. The CDR3 totals 15 residues. The V gene's germline CDR1 is SGHNT and CDR2 YYREEE (reference sequence). The CDR3 coding sequence is TGTGCCAGCAGCCGGGGGACAGGGTACACCGGGGAGCTGTTTTTT. It translates to CASSRGTGYTGELFF.

The chain joins TRBV4-3 to TRBJ1-3; no clear D gene. Between the trimmed V and J ends, which lost 4 bases and 4 bases, there was a span of 8 bases. CDR1 and CDR2 from the germline V gene are LGHNA and YSLEER. The CDR3 loop spans 13 amino acids. Here the CDR3 DNA reads TGCGCCAGCAGCCCGAAAGCCGGAAACACCATATATTTT. Translated, it gives CASSPKAGNTIYF.